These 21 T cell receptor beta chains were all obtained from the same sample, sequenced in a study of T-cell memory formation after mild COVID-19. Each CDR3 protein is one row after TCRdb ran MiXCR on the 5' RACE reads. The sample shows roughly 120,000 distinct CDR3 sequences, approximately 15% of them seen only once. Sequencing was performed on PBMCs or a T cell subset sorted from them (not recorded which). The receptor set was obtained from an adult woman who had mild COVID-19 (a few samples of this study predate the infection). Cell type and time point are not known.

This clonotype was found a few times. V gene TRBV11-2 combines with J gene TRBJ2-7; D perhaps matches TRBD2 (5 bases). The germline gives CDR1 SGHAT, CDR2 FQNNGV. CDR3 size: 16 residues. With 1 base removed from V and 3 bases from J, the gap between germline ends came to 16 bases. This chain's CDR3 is CASSLVGETRGYEQYF. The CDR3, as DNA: TGTGCCAGCAGCTTAGTCGGGGAGACTCGGGGCTACGAGCAGTACTTC.

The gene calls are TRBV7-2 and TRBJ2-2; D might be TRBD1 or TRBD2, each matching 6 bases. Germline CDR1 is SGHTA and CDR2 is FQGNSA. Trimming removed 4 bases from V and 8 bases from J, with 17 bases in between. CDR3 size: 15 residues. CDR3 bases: TGTGCCAGCAGCTCGGCCCGGGGGCGGGCGGGGGAGCTGTTTTTT. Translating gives CASSSARGRAGELFF. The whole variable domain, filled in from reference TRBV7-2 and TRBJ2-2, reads GAGVSQSPSNKVTEKGKDVELRCDPISGHTALYWYRQSLGQGLEFLIYFQGNSAPDKSGLPSDRFSAERTGGSVSTLTIQRTQQEDSAVYLCASSSARGRAGELFFGEGSRLTVL.

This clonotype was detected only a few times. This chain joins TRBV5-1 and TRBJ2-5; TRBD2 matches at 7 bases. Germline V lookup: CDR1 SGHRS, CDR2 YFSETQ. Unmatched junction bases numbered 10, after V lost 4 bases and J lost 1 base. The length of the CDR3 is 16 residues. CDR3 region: CASSQDRGDFQETQYF. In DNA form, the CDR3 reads TGCGCCAGCAGCCAGGACCGGGGGGACTTCCAAGAGACCCAGTACTTC.

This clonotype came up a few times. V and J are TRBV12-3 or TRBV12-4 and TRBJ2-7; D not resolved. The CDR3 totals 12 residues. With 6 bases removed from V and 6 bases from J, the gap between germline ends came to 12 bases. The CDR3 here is CASRDPASEQYF. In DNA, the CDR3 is TGTGCCAGCAGGGACCCAGCCTCCGAGCAGTACTTC.

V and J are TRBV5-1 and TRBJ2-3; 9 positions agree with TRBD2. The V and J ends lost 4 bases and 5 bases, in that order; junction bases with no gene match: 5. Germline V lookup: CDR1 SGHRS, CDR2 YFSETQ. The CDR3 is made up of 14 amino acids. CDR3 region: CASSGGGAEDTQYF. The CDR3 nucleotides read TGCGCCAGCAGCGGCGGGGGGGCCGAAGATACGCAGTATTTT. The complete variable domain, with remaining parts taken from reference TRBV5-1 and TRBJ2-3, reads KAGVTQTPRYLIKTRGQQVTLSCSPISGHRSVSWYQQTPGQGLQFLFEYFSETQRNKGNFPGRFSGRQFSNSRSEMNVSTLELGDSALYLCASSGGGAEDTQYFGPGTRLTVL.

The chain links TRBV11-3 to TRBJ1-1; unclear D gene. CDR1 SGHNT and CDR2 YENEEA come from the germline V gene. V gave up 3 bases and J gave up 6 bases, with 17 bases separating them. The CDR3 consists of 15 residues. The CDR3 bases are TGTGCCAGCAGCTTTGAGGGAGGGTTAGTTGCTGAAGCTTTCTTT. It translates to CASSFEGGLVAEAFF.

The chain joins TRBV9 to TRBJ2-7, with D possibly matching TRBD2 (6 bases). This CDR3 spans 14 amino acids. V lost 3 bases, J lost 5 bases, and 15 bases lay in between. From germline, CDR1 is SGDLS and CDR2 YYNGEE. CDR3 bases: TGTGCCAGCAGCGGAGGTTCTAGCGACCACGAGCAGTACTTC. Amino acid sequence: CASSGGSSDHEQYF.

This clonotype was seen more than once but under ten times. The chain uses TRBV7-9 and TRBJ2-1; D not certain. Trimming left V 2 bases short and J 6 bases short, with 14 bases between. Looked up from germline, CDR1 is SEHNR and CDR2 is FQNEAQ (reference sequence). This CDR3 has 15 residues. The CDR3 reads CASSLTPVPFNEQFF. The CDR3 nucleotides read TGTGCCAGCAGCTTAACCCCAGTTCCTTTCAATGAGCAGTTCTTC.

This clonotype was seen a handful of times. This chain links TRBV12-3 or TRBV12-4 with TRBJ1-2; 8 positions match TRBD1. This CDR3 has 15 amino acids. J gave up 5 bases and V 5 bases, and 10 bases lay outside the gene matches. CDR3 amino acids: CASSVTRGLGYGYTF. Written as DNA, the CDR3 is TGTGCCAGCAGTGTCACCAGGGGGCTGGGGTATGGCTACACCTTC.

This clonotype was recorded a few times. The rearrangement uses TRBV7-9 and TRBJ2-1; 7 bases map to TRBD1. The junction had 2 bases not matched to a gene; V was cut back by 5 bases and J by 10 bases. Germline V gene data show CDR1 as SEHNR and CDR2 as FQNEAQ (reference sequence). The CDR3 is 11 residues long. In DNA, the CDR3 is TGTGCCAGCAGCAGGGGGCGGGAGCAGTTCTTC. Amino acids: CASSRGREQFF.

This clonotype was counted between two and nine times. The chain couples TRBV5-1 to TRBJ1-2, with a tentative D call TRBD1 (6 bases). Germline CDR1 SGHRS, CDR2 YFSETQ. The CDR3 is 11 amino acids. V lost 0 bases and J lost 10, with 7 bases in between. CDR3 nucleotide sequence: TGCGCCAGCAGCTTGGACAGGGTCTACACCTTC. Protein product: CASSLDRVYTF.

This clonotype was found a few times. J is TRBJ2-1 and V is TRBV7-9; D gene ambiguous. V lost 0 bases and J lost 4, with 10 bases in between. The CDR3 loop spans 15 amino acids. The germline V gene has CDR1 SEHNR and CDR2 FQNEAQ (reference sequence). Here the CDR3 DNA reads TGTGCCAGCAGCTTAGCGGTAGGGTTTTACAATGAGCAGTTCTTC. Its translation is CASSLAVGFYNEQFF.

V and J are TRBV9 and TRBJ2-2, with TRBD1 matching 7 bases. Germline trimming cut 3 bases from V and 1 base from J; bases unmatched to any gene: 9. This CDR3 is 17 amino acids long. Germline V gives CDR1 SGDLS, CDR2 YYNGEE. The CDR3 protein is CASSANFGTVNTGELFF. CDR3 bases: TGTGCCAGCAGCGCAAACTTCGGGACAGTGAACACCGGGGAGCTGTTTTTT.

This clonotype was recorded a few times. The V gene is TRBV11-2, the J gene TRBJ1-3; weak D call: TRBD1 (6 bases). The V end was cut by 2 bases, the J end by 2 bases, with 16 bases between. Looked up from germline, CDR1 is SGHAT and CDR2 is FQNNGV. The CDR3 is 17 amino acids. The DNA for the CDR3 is TGTGCCAGCAGCTTATTCGGTGAAAGGACAGCTGGAAACACCATATATTTT. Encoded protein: CASSLFGERTAGNTIYF.

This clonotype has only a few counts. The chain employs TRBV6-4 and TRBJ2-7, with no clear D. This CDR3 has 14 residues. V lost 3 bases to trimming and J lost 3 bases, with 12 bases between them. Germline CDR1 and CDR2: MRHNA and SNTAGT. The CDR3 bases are TGTGCCAGCAGTGAAAGGGTCGGAAGCTACGAGCAGTACTTC. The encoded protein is CASSERVGSYEQYF.

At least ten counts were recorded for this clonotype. CDR3 in DNA: TGTGCCACCAGTGACTCCTCAGGGGTCAATATCAATCAGCCCCAGCATTTT. Translated: CATSDSSGVNINQPQHF. This chain uses TRBV24-1 with TRBJ1-5; D may be TRBD1 (6 bases). CDR3 length: 17 amino acids. Per germline, CDR1 KGHDR and CDR2 SFDVKD. V was trimmed by 4 bases and J by 3 bases, leaving 18 bases between them.

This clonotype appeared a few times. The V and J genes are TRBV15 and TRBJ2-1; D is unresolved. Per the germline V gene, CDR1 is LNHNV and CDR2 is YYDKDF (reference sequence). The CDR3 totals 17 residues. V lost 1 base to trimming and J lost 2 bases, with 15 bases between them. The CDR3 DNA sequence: TGTGCCACCAGCAGAGGCCAGCCTCTAAGCCCCTACAATGAGCAGTTCTTC. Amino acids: CATSRGQPLSPYNEQFF.

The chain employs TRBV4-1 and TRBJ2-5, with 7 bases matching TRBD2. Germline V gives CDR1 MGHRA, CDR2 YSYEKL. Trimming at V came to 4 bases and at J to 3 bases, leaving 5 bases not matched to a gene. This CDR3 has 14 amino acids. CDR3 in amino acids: CASSRASGKETQYF. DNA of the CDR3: TGCGCCAGCAGCCGAGCTAGCGGCAAAGAGACCCAGTACTTC.

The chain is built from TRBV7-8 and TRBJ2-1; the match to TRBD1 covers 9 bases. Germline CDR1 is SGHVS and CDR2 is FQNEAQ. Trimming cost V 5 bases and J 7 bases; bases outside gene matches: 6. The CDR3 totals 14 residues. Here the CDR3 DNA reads TGTGCCAGCAGCCTAAACAGGGGGCGGAATGAGCAGTTCTTC. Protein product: CASSLNRGRNEQFF.

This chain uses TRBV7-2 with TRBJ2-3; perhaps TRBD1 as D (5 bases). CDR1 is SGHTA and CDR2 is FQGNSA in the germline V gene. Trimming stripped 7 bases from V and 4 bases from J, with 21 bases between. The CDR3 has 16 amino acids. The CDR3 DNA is TGTGCCAGCAATTTAGGGGCGGCGTGGAAGCCAGATACGCAGTATTTT. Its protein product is CASNLGAAWKPDTQYF.

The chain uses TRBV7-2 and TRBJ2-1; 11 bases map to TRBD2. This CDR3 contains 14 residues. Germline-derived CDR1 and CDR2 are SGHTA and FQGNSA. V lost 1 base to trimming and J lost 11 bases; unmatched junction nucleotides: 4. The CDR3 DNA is TGTGCCAGCAGCTTAGTACGACTAGCGGGAAAGCAGTTCTTC. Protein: CASSLVRLAGKQFF.